The clone carrying this T cell receptor beta chain showed up many times. Its matching antigen is unknown. The sample belongs to a study of T cell repertoires in cytomegalovirus infection. Looking at the study overall: CMV infection plus the matching HLA type was flagged by public TCR beta signatures. The study, taken as a whole, reports: Pooled public TCR beta family frequency picked out CMV carriers with the relevant HLA. The response measured ex vivo was dominated by TCR beta clonotypes (HLA-C-restricted and CMV-specific).

Trimming left V 6 bases short and J 1 base short, with 16 bases between. CDR3 length equals 17 residues. MiXCR, run by TCRdb on the reads, gives a single entry per CDR3 protein. This sample carries roughly 280,000 distinct CDR3 sequences, approximately 9.2% of them seen once, and the ten largest clones take more than 12%. The material sequenced was PBMCs. This clonotype originated in a human donor in good health (CMV status not recorded). Some clones in this sample may be carry-over from other donors' samples. The chain recombines TRBV12-3 or TRBV12-4 with TRBJ2-6; D is perhaps TRBD2 (7 bases). CDR3 in amino acids: CASSLGGGASGANVLTF. The CDR3 nucleotides read TGTGCCAGCAGCCTGGGGGGGGGCGCGTCTGGGGCCAACGTCCTGACTTTC.